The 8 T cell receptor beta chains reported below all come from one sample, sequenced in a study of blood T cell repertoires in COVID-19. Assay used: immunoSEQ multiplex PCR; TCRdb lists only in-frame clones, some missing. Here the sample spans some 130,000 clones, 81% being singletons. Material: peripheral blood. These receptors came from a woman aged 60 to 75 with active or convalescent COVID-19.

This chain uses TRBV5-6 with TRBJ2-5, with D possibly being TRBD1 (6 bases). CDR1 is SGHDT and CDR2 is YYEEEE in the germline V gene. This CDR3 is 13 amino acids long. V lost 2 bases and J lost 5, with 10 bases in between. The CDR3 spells CASSLTGSETQYF. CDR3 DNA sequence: TGTGCCAGCAGCTTAACAGGGAGTGAGACCCAGTACTTC.

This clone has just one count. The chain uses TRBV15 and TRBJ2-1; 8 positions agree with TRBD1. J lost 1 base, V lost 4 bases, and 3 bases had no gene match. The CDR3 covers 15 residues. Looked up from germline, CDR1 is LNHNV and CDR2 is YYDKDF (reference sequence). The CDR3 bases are TGTGCCACCAGCATCGACAGGGGTTCCTACAATGAGCAGTTCTTC. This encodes CATSIDRGSYNEQFF. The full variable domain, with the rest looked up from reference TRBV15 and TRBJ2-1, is DAMVIQNPRYQVTQFGKPVTLSCSQTLNHNVMYWYQQKSSQAPKLLFHYYDKDFNNEADTPDNFQSRRPNTSFCFLDIRSPGLGDTAMYLCATSIDRGSYNEQFFGPGTRLTVL.

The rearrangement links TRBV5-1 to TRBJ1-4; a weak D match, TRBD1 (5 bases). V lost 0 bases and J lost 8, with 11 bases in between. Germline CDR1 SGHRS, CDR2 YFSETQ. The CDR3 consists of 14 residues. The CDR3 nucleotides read TGCGCCAGCAGCTTGGAGGGGTTTCAGGAAAAACTGTTTTTT. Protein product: CASSLEGFQEKLFF.

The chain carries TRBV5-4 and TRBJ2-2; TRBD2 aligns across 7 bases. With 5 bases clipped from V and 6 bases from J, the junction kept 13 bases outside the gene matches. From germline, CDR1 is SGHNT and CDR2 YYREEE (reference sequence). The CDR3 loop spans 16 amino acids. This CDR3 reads CASSPSGEARAGELFF. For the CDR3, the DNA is TGTGCCAGCAGTCCCAGCGGGGAGGCGAGGGCCGGGGAGCTGTTTTTT.

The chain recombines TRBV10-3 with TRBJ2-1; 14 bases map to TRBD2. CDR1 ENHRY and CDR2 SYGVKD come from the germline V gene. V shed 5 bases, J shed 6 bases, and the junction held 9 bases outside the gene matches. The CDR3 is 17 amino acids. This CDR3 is CAISSTSGRASTNEQFF. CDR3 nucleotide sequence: TGTGCCATCAGTTCGACTAGCGGGAGGGCCAGCACCAATGAGCAGTTCTTC.

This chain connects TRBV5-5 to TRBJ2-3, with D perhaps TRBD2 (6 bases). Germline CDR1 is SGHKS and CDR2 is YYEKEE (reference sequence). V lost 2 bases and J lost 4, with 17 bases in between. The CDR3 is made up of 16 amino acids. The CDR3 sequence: CASSFGGTPRADTQYF. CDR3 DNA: TGTGCCAGCAGCTTCGGAGGGACCCCCCGTGCAGATACGCAGTATTTT.

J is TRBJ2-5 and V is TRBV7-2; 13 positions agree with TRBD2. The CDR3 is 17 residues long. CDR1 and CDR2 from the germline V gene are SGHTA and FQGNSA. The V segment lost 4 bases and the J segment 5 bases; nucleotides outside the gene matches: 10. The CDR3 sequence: CASSSPPLAGGVETQYF. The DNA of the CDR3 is TGTGCCAGCAGCTCCCCCCCACTAGCGGGAGGGGTTGAGACCCAGTACTTC. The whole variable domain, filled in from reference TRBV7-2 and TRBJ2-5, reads GAGVSQSPSNKVTEKGKDVELRCDPISGHTALYWYRQSLGQGLEFLIYFQGNSAPDKSGLPSDRFSAERTGGSVSTLTIQRTQQEDSAVYLCASSSPPLAGGVETQYFGPGTRLLVL.

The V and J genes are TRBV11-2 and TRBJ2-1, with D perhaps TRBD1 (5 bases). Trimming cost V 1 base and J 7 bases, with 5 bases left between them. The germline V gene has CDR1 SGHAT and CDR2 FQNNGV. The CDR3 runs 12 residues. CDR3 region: CASSLAGNEQFF. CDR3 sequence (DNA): TGTGCCAGCAGCTTAGCAGGGAATGAGCAGTTCTTC.